The 29 T cell receptor beta chains in this list originate from one sample, sequenced in a study of regulatory T cells in long-lasting Graves disease. Investigators prepared the TCR beta libraries by applying iRepertoire HTBI primers and Arm-PCR of CDR3 regions. TCRdb itself ran the multiplex PCR reads through MiXCR, one entry per CDR3 protein. The sample yields over 400,000 distinct CDR3 sequences, roughly 15% seen once. As for time point: newly diagnosed GD, antithyroid drugs for less than 3 months. After RNA was extracted from PBMCs, the TCR library was made from it. The sample was also reused in another study, on T cells in Graves' hyperthyroidism and ophthalmopathy.

The sample in question was peripheral blood mononuclear cells (PBMCs), obtained at new diagnosis, from a patient treated with antithyroid drugs. These TCRs come from a woman aged 50 to 60 with Graves disease.

The V and J genes are TRBV4-2 and TRBJ2-1; TRBD2 aligns across 7 bases. Per the germline V gene, CDR1 is LGHNA and CDR2 is YNFKEQ. This CDR3 is built from 16 residues. V was pared by 1 base and J by 3 bases, with 6 bases of the junction left unmatched. This CDR3 is CASSQVTSEIYNEQFF. CDR3 nucleotides: TGTGCCAGCAGCCAAGTTACTAGCGAGATCTACAATGAGCAGTTCTTC.

This clonotype has ten or more counts. This chain uses TRBV5-6 with TRBJ1-1, with D perhaps TRBD1 (6 bases). The V and J ends lost 1 base and 4 bases respectively, with 8 bases between them. CDR3 size: 13 residues. CDR1 SGHDT and CDR2 YYEEEE come from the germline V gene. CDR3: CASSLTGATEAFF. The DNA of the CDR3 is TGTGCCAGCAGCTTGACGGGGGCCACTGAAGCTTTCTTT.

The chain carries TRBV4-2 and TRBJ2-3; weak D call: TRBD2 (5 bases). Germline assignment: CDR1 LGHNA and CDR2 YNFKEQ. The CDR3 is 17 residues long. Trimming took off 1 base at V and 4 bases at J, with 18 bases between the two ends. The CDR3 is CASSQVARTEVADTQYF. The CDR3 DNA is TGTGCCAGCAGCCAAGTAGCGAGAACGGAGGTGGCAGATACGCAGTATTTT.

In DNA form, the CDR3 reads TGCGCCAGCAGCTTGTGGACTGACACCGATGAGCAGTACTTC. Translating gives CASSLWTDTDEQYF. V and J are TRBV5-1 and TRBJ2-7, with a possible D match to TRBD2 (5 bases). The CDR3 spans 14 residues. The V gene lost 1 base and the J gene lost 7 bases, with 15 bases spanning the gap. Germline V gene data show CDR1 as SGHRS and CDR2 as YFSETQ.

The chain carries TRBV20-1 and TRBJ2-1, with a tentative D call TRBD2 (6 bases). The CDR3 is made up of 15 amino acids. Trimming took 5 bases from V and 9 from J, leaving 23 bases between them. Germline CDR1 and CDR2: DFQATT and SNEGSKA (reference sequence). CDR3: CSAGYGAGSYGEQFF. The CDR3 bases are TGCAGTGCTGGCTACGGTGCGGGAAGCTACGGTGAGCAGTTCTTC.

As concerns this clonotype: A much larger clone lies a single base off, so this may be a read error. The chain joins TRBV5-8 to TRBJ2-2, with D perhaps matching TRBD1 or TRBD2 (6 bases each). V shed 4 bases and J shed 6 bases, with 22 bases lying between them. Germline loops: CDR1 SGHTS, CDR2 YDEGEE. This CDR3 contains 17 residues. The CDR3 DNA reads as TGTGCCAGCAGCCTTCCGACGGGGGACGGGGGCGCCGGGGAGCTGTTTTTT. Its translation: CASSLPTGDGGAGELFF.

Only a few counts were recorded for this clonotype. The gene calls are TRBV5-4 and TRBJ1-2; 9 nucleotides agree with TRBD1. The CDR3 extends over 16 amino acids. V lost 6 bases, J lost 6 bases, and 15 bases stayed unmatched. Germline CDR1 is SGHNT and CDR2 is YYREEE (reference sequence). The CDR3 sequence: CASTLLPPGQGHGYTF. Written as DNA, the CDR3 is TGTGCCAGCACCCTACTACCTCCGGGACAGGGCCATGGCTACACCTTC.

This clonotype showed up many times. The chain has TRBV20-1 and TRBJ2-1; 7 positions match TRBD2. The CDR3 has 15 residues. Germline V gene data show CDR1 as DFQATT and CDR2 as SNEGSKA (reference sequence). With 2 bases clipped from V and 3 bases from J, the junction kept 7 bases outside the gene matches. CDR3 bases: TGCAGTGCTAGAACCGGGGGAGGGGACTACAATGAGCAGTTCTTC. Residues: CSARTGGGDYNEQFF.

The sample holds a few counts of this clonotype. In DNA, the CDR3 is TGCGCCAGCAATATTGGGGCTAGCGGGAATGAGCAGTTCTTC. Residues: CASNIGASGNEQFF. J is TRBJ2-1 and V is TRBV5-1; TRBD2 matches 8 bases. The CDR3 sequence is 14 residues long. V trimming: 6 bases; J trimming: 7 bases; junction bases outside the gene matches: 9. Germline CDR1 reads SGHRS; CDR2 reads YFSETQ.

This chain connects TRBV27 to TRBJ1-1, with TRBD1 matching over 8 bases. The CDR3 has 14 residues. Germline V gives CDR1 MNHEY, CDR2 SMNVEV (reference sequence). V was clipped by 5 bases and J by 4 bases; unmatched bases: 6. The CDR3 nucleotides read TGTGCCAGCAGTCCCTCAGGGGGCTCCACTGAAGCTTTCTTT. This codes for CASSPSGGSTEAFF.

The sample holds many counts of this clonotype. The chain has TRBV12-3 or TRBV12-4 and TRBJ1-5; D perhaps matches TRBD1 (5 bases). This CDR3 spans 12 amino acids. V lost 8 bases, J lost 0 bases, and 5 bases lay in between. The CDR3: CASGGSNQPQHF. CDR3 nucleotide sequence: TGTGCCAGCGGGGGTAGCAATCAGCCCCAGCATTTT.

This clonotype was counted a few times. The chain recombines TRBV7-9 with TRBJ1-6; 9 bases map to TRBD1. This CDR3 region has 15 residues. Germline V CDR1 and CDR2: SEHNR, FQNEAQ (reference sequence). V lost 5 bases to trimming and J lost 10 bases; unmatched junction nucleotides: 9. This chain's CDR3 is CASSPAGQGLSPLHF. Written as DNA, the CDR3 is TGTGCCAGCAGCCCCGCGGGACAGGGATTGTCACCCCTCCACTTT.

This clonotype was found a few times. The chain links TRBV3-1 to TRBJ1-2; 8 nucleotides line up with TRBD1. This CDR3 has 14 amino acids. V shed 1 base and J 12 bases; nucleotides not matched to a gene: 10. Germline loops: CDR1 LGHDT, CDR2 YNNKEL (reference sequence). The CDR3 protein is CASSQGTGPVQHTF. CDR3 bases: TGTGCCAGCAGCCAAGGGACAGGGCCAGTGCAGCACACCTTC.

In its sample, this clonotype was seen many times. DNA for the CDR3: TGTGCCAGCAGCCCCCACAGGGGAAACTACACCTTC. Translated, it gives CASSPHRGNYTF. The J gene is TRBJ1-2, the V gene TRBV9, with TRBD1 matching 7 bases. Germline V lookup: CDR1 SGDLS, CDR2 YYNGEE. CDR3 size: 12 residues. Unmatched junction bases numbered 7, after V lost 4 bases and J lost 10 bases.

The gene calls are TRBV20-1 and TRBJ2-7; TRBD2 matches 14 bases. This CDR3 has 19 residues. Germline CDR1 DFQATT, CDR2 SNEGSKA (reference sequence). V trimming: 0 bases; J trimming: 2 bases; junction bases outside the gene matches: 12. The CDR3 DNA sequence: TGCAGTGCTAGAGATGGGGATTCGACTAGCGGGAGGGCCCCCTACGAGCAGTACTTC. Translation: CSARDGDSTSGRAPYEQYF.

Many counts were recorded for this clonotype. The V gene is TRBV6-2 or TRBV6-3, the J gene TRBJ2-7, with 10 bases aligning to TRBD2. Germline CDR1 reads MNHEY; CDR2 reads SVGEGT. The CDR3 is 16 residues long. Losses at the gene ends were 7 bases for V and 4 bases for J; bases not matched to a gene: 13. CDR3 amino acids: CASNLFFETSGYEQYF. For the CDR3, the DNA is TGTGCCAGCAATCTCTTTTTTGAGACTAGCGGGTACGAGCAGTACTTC.

This clonotype was counted at least ten times. J is TRBJ2-7 and V is TRBV5-6; 9 bases fit TRBD1. The CDR3 runs to 14 residues. The germline V gene encodes CDR1 SGHDT and CDR2 YYEEEE. The trim removed 2 bases at V and 2 bases at J, leaving 2 bases unmatched. The CDR3 bases are TGTGCCAGCAGCTTTGGGACAGGGACCTACGAGCAGTACTTC. It codes for CASSFGTGTYEQYF.

The chain has TRBV3-1 and TRBJ1-6; unclear D gene. V lost 6 bases and J 5 bases, leaving 8 bases between the germline ends. The length of the CDR3 is 13 residues. CDR1 is LGHDT and CDR2 is YNNKEL in the germline V gene (reference sequence). CDR3 region: CASSWQDNSPLHF. As DNA, the CDR3 is TGTGCCAGCAGTTGGCAGGATAATTCACCCCTCCACTTT.

At least ten counts were recorded for this clonotype. The V call is TRBV6-1, the J call TRBJ1-2, with 7 bases fitting TRBD1. Germline CDR1 is MNHNS and CDR2 is SASEGT. The CDR3 length is 15 residues. V was pared by 2 bases and J by 7 bases, with 10 bases of the junction left unmatched. The CDR3 region has the DNA TGTGCCAGCAGTGAATTGAGGACAGGTTGGCGTGGCTACACCTTC. It yields the protein CASSELRTGWRGYTF.

Concerning this clonotype: A far larger clone lies a single base away; this is likely a read error. Lacking the conserved final phenylalanine or tryptophan, this CDR3 likely reflects a read error. The CDR3: CASSRASGRRNEQFL. CDR3 bases: TGTGCCAGCAGTCGGGCTAGCGGGAGAAGGAATGAGCAGTTCTTA. The V gene is TRBV7-9, the J gene TRBJ2-1; 10 nucleotides match TRBD2. Trimming at V came to 6 bases and at J to 7 bases, leaving 9 bases not matched to a gene. CDR1 SEHNR and CDR2 FQNEAQ come from the germline V gene (reference sequence). This CDR3 is 15 amino acids long.

This clonotype was seen only a few times. J is TRBJ2-5 and V is TRBV7-3; 9 positions agree with TRBD1. This CDR3 spans 13 amino acids. The germline CDR1 and CDR2 sequences are SGHTA and FQGTGA. V shed 4 bases and J 8 bases; nucleotides not matched to a gene: 5. CDR3 DNA sequence: TGTGCCAGCAGCTCCGGACAGGGGACTACCCAGTACTTC. As protein: CASSSGQGTTQYF.

This clonotype has a count of ten or more. The chain links TRBV6-2 or TRBV6-3 to TRBJ2-7; 9 bases match TRBD2. V dropped 5 bases and J dropped 1; count of bases not matched to a gene: 9. Germline values: CDR1 MNHEY, CDR2 SVGEGT. The CDR3 loop spans 16 amino acids. CDR3 in DNA: TGTGCCAGCAGTGTCATGCGGCTAGCGGGGTCCTACGAGCAGTACTTC. This codes for CASSVMRLAGSYEQYF.

Comments on this clonotype: A much larger clone is a single base away; this may be a read error. This chain uses TRBV20-1 with TRBJ2-7; 15 positions match TRBD2. Per the germline V gene, CDR1 is DFQATT and CDR2 is SNEGSKA (reference sequence). The CDR3 extends over 16 amino acids. CDR3 sequence (DNA): TGCAGTGCTAGAGATTGGACTAGCGGGAGGGCGTACGAGCAGTCCTTC. Protein product: CSARDWTSGRAYEQSF.

This clonotype was detected ten times or more. The chain is built from TRBV28 and TRBJ1-3, with D maybe TRBD1 (6 bases). Between the trimmed V and J ends, which lost 4 bases and 2 bases, there was a span of 12 bases. The CDR3 extends over 15 amino acids. The germline CDR1 and CDR2 sequences are MDHEN and SYDVKM. The DNA for the CDR3 is TGTGCCAGCAGTTCCACACAGGGTACTGGAAACACCATATATTTT. Translation: CASSSTQGTGNTIYF.

The chain has TRBV9 and TRBJ2-1, with 8 bases lining up with TRBD1. V lost 4 bases to trimming and J lost 1 base; unmatched junction nucleotides: 4. From germline, CDR1 is SGDLS and CDR2 YYNGEE. The CDR3 consists of 15 residues. CDR3 sequence: CASSPHRGSYNEQFF. CDR3 DNA: TGTGCCAGCAGCCCCCACAGGGGGTCCTACAATGAGCAGTTCTTC.

This clonotype came up many times. The chain is built from TRBV6-5 and TRBJ1-5; D not resolved. Between the trimmed V and J ends, which lost 2 bases and 0 bases, there was a span of 5 bases. Germline V gives CDR1 MNHEY, CDR2 SVGAGI. The CDR3 extends over 14 amino acids. The CDR3 region is CASSYGDSNQPQHF. Written as DNA, the CDR3 is TGTGCCAGCAGTTACGGAGATAGCAATCAGCCCCAGCATTTT.

In its sample, this clonotype was seen many times. The chain employs TRBV27 and TRBJ2-5; maybe TRBD2 (5 bases). Germline values: CDR1 MNHEY, CDR2 SMNVEV (reference sequence). This CDR3 is built from 14 residues. Trimming took off 2 bases at V and 5 bases at J, with 12 bases between the two ends. CDR3 protein: CASSLRGEGETQYF. For the CDR3, the DNA is TGTGCCAGCAGTTTACGGGGAGAAGGGGAGACCCAGTACTTC.

This clonotype was recorded at least ten times. CDR3 protein: CSALRGTDTQYF. The CDR3 region has the DNA TGCAGTGCTCTCCGGGGCACAGATACGCAGTATTTT. This chain connects TRBV20-1 to TRBJ2-3; D remains unclear. V was pared by 5 bases and J by 1 base, with 7 bases between. This CDR3 is 12 amino acids long. Per germline, CDR1 DFQATT and CDR2 SNEGSKA (reference sequence).

The table lists this clonotype with many counts. The gene calls are TRBV5-1 and TRBJ2-1; 9 bases match TRBD2. The CDR3 is 16 amino acids. V was clipped by 1 base and J by 5 bases; unmatched bases: 7. Germline CDR1 SGHRS, CDR2 YFSETQ. CDR3 sequence: CASSLLGVAGDNEQFF. Written as DNA, the CDR3 is TGCGCCAGCAGCTTGCTTGGGGTAGCGGGAGACAATGAGCAGTTCTTC.